This T cell receptor beta chain was observed in a study of blood T cell repertoires in COVID-19. CDR3 size: 16 residues. Germline V CDR1 and CDR2: LNHDA, SQIVND (reference sequence). J lost 4 bases, V lost 5 bases, and 11 bases had no gene match. Some clones are missing from TCRdb's copy, which holds only in-frame ones; the method was immunoSEQ multiplex PCR. The sample carries about 210,000 clones, about 80% recorded once. This TCR came from a man between 60 and 70 years old with acute or convalescent COVID-19. The chain combines TRBV19 with TRBJ2-5, with 9 bases that match TRBD1. Sequenced material: peripheral blood. The CDR3 reads CASSPNRGPVVETQYF. The CDR3 DNA is TGTGCCAGTAGTCCTAACAGGGGGCCCGTAGTAGAGACCCAGTACTTC.